This entry lists 25 T cell receptor beta chains sequenced from one sample in a study of CD4 and CD8 cells across lung adenocarcinoma regions. Via MiXCR, TCRdb re-called the PCR reads, giving one row per CDR3 protein. The sample yields approximately 3,300 distinct CDR3 sequences, 40% to 60% seen once. Sequenced: CD8+ T cells from the center of a lung tumor. The receptor set was obtained from a male donor with lung adenocarcinoma. The CD4 and CD8 labels of this study may be unreliable.

The rearrangement joins TRBV6-1 to TRBJ2-3; 7 nucleotides agree with TRBD2. The J call may be in error: the DNA end matches TRBJ2-7 better. CDR3 length equals 15 residues. Germline V gene sequence: CDR1 MNHNS, CDR2 SASEGT. Written as DNA, the CDR3 is TGTGCCAGGGGGAGGGGTAGCGGAAACAAAGAGACGCAGTACTTC. This gives the protein CARGRGSGNKETQYF.

As concerns this clonotype: Just one base apart from a much larger clone, this may be a read error. The CDR3 DNA sequence: TGTGCCGGCAGGACTGTGGGGGAAAATGAGCAGTACTTC. Residues: CAGRTVGENEQYF. The chain is built from TRBV6-2 or TRBV6-3 and TRBJ2-1; D possibly uses TRBD1 or TRBD2 (5 bases each). The DNA end favors TRBJ2-7, so the J call may be wrong. CDR1 and CDR2 (germline): MNHEY, SVGEGT. This CDR3 region has 13 residues.

The chain is built from TRBV6-5 and TRBJ2-3; D might be TRBD2 (5 bases). V lost 0 bases to trimming and J lost 4 bases, with 8 bases between them. The V gene's germline CDR1 is MNHEY and CDR2 SVGAGI. This CDR3 has 14 amino acids. The CDR3 DNA follows: TGTGCCAGCAGTTACTCACTCGGGGCAGATACGCAGTATTTT. Encoded protein: CASSYSLGADTQYF.

This clonotype is medium-sized by share. The V and J genes are TRBV6-1 and TRBJ2-1, with D possibly being TRBD2 (6 bases). Trimming cost V 5 bases and J 0 bases, with 11 bases left between them. The length of the CDR3 is 15 residues. Germline V gene lookup returns CDR1 MNHNS and CDR2 SASEGT. The DNA for the CDR3 is TGTGCCAGCAGTACGGGACTTAGCTCCTACAATGAGCAGTTCTTC. Encoded protein: CASSTGLSSYNEQFF.

The chain has TRBV10-3 and TRBJ2-3; the D is unclear. Germline V gene lookup returns CDR1 ENHRY and CDR2 SYGVKD. Trimming stripped 11 bases from V and 11 bases from J, with 20 bases between. The CDR3 covers 12 residues. The CDR3 spells CASAPGPEEQYF. The CDR3 coding sequence is TGTGCCTCCGCTCCCGGTCCAGAGGAGCAGTATTTT.

This clonotype showed up just a few times. The chain has TRBV7-2 and TRBJ2-1; D not certain. The closer fit of TRBJ2-7 to the DNA end suggests the J call may be wrong. The CDR3 extends over 14 amino acids. The germline V gene encodes CDR1 SGHTA and CDR2 FQGNSA. The CDR3 DNA reads as TGTGCCAGCAGCTTAGCGAGAGCGTCCTACGAGCAGTACTTC. The encoded protein is CASSLARASYEQYF.

The chain couples TRBV7-2 to TRBJ2-1, with no clear D. There are 14 residues in the CDR3. Germline V lookup: CDR1 SGHTA, CDR2 FQGNSA. Trimming stripped 1 base from V and 6 bases from J, with 10 bases between. CDR3 region: CASSLGGGGNEQFF. CDR3 bases: TGTGCCAGCAGCTTAGGTGGCGGCGGCAATGAGCAGTTCTTC.

This chain uses TRBV6-4 with TRBJ2-1, with 12 bases aligning to TRBD2. V dropped 5 bases and J dropped 6; count of bases not matched to a gene: 5. Per the germline V gene, CDR1 is MRHNA and CDR2 is SNTAGT. The CDR3 consists of 15 residues. The CDR3 reads CASSLAGGGANEQFF. In DNA form, the CDR3 reads TGTGCCAGCAGTCTAGCGGGAGGGGGGGCCAATGAGCAGTTCTTC.

This clonotype was seen only a few times. The V call is TRBV3-1, the J call TRBJ2-5; 11 bases align to TRBD2. Unmatched junction bases numbered 20, after V lost 6 bases and J lost 5 bases. CDR3 length: 19 residues. The germline V gene encodes CDR1 LGHDT and CDR2 YNNKEL (reference sequence). CDR3 DNA sequence: TGTGCCAGCAGTCGAAAGGGGCTAGCGGGAGGCCAAGGCTGGGAGACCCAGTACTTC. Translating it yields CASSRKGLAGGQGWETQYF.

This clonotype ranks as medium-sized. In nucleotides, the CDR3 is TGTGCCAGCAGTTTATCGTGGGGGACAGGGGGCAATGAGCAGTTCTTC. It yields the protein CASSLSWGTGGNEQFF. V gene TRBV27 combines with J gene TRBJ2-1; 11 bases are shared with TRBD1. CDR1 is MNHEY, CDR2 SMNVEV, per germline (reference sequence). The CDR3 is 16 residues long. The ends lost 0 bases at V and 6 bases at J; junction bases unmatched: 4.

This rearrangement joins TRBV10-3 to TRBJ2-2; D not resolved. The CDR3 has 12 amino acids. The germline CDR1 and CDR2 sequences are ENHRY and SYGVKD. Here the CDR3 DNA reads TGTGAGGGCTGTGCGAACGGCAGGGAGCTGTTTTTT. It encodes CEGCANGRELFF.

This sequence joins TRBV6-2 or TRBV6-3 and TRBJ2-3, with 9 bases lining up with TRBD2. Germline trimming cut 0 bases from V and 6 bases from J; bases unmatched to any gene: 7. CDR3 length equals 16 residues. CDR1 and CDR2 (germline): MNHEY, SVGEGT. CDR3 amino acids: CASSYSGGRASDTQYF. The CDR3 DNA sequence: TGTGCCAGCAGTTACTCTGGCGGGAGGGCCAGTGATACGCAGTATTTT.

This chain connects TRBV9 to TRBJ2-3; 11 nucleotides match TRBD2. Germline lookup yields CDR1 SGDLS and CDR2 YYNGEE. The CDR3 is made up of 16 amino acids. V shed 4 bases, J shed 5 bases, and the junction held 9 bases outside the gene matches. The CDR3 bases are TGTGCCAGCAGCATAGGGGTTAGCGGGAGGGTAGATACGCAGTATTTT. It specifies CASSIGVSGRVDTQYF.

This clonotype is medium-sized. The chain carries TRBV27 and TRBJ2-5; the match to TRBD2 covers 12 bases. The DNA end favors TRBJ2-7, so the J call may be wrong. Germline assignment: CDR1 MNHEY and CDR2 SMNVEV (reference sequence). The CDR3 runs to 17 residues. CDR3 DNA: TGTGCCAGCAGTCTCACTAGCGGGAGGCCCCCTGTCTACGAGCAGTACTTC. Translation: CASSLTSGRPPVYEQYF.

In its sample, this clonotype is large. The genes are TRBV6-5 and TRBJ2-7; D gene ambiguous. The CDR3 is 10 residues long. The germline V gene encodes CDR1 MNHEY and CDR2 SVGAGI. V shed 6 bases and J shed 6 bases, with 6 bases lying between them. The CDR3 sequence is CASRVREQYF. The CDR3 DNA reads TGTGCCAGCAGGGTACGCGAGCAGTACTTC.

This clonotype was counted a few times. The CDR3 reads CASSLVGSGRETQYF. In DNA form, the CDR3 reads TGTGCCAGCAGCTTAGTCGGGTCGGGGAGAGAGACCCAGTACTTC. The chain uses TRBV7-2 and TRBJ2-5; D is possibly TRBD2 (5 bases). In germline, CDR1 is SGHTA, CDR2 FQGNSA. The CDR3 is 15 residues long. The V and J ends lost 1 base and 4 bases respectively, with 13 bases between them.

A remark on this clonotype: A much bigger clone sits one base away, suggesting this may be a read error. The genes are TRBV6-5 and TRBJ2-2; the D call may be TRBD1 or TRBD2 (5 bases each). The V gene's germline CDR1 is MNHEY and CDR2 SVGAGI. There are 14 residues in the CDR3. The CDR3 is CASTWDRNTGEQFF. DNA of the CDR3: TGTGCCAGCACTTGGGACCGAAACACCGGGGAGCAGTTTTTT.

This clonotype ranks as large. This chain links TRBV27 with TRBJ1-1; no firm D call. V was clipped by 3 bases and J by 0 bases, with 8 bases between them. The germline V gene encodes CDR1 MNHEY and CDR2 SMNVEV (reference sequence). This CDR3 is built from 14 residues. CDR3 sequence: CASSLESMNTEAFF. As DNA, the CDR3 is TGTGCCAGCAGTTTGGAGTCCATGAACACTGAAGCTTTCTTT.

Worth noting for this clonotype: Germline is not matched at one junction end, which may reflect a read error. The rearrangement uses TRBV6-5 and TRBJ2-4; D is tentatively TRBD1 or TRBD2 (6 bases each). The CDR3 length is 16 residues. Germline values: CDR1 MNHEY, CDR2 SVGAGI. The CDR3 region has the DNA TGTGCGAGCAGTTTCTCGGGAGTGGGGGCCACAAACACGCAGTACTTC. This encodes CASSFSGVGATNTQYF.

The CDR3 loop is CATLRTDTQYF. The DNA of the CDR3 is TGTGCCACCCTCCGCACAGATACGCAGTATTTT. The V gene is TRBV12-3 or TRBV12-4, the J gene TRBJ2-3, with D unclear. Trimming removed 10 bases at V and 1 base at J, with 6 bases between. The CDR3 is 11 residues long.

This clonotype was observed a few times. A much larger clone sits a single nucleotide away, making a read error possible. This chain uses TRBV11-3 with TRBJ2-1; D unclear. Germline V gene lookup returns CDR1 SGHNT and CDR2 YENEEA. The CDR3 is 12 residues long. V was pared by 0 bases and J by 10 bases, with 7 bases between. CDR3 nucleotides: TGTGCCAGCAGCTTAGATGGGCACGAGCAGTTCTTC. Its protein is CASSLDGHEQFF.

The V and J genes are TRBV27 and TRBJ2-5; D is ambiguous. Between the trimmed V and J ends, which lost 0 bases and 0 bases, there was a span of 8 bases. Germline CDR1 MNHEY, CDR2 SMNVEV (reference sequence). The CDR3 has 15 amino acids. The CDR3 DNA reads as TGTGCCAGCAGTTTATCGTGGGCAGACCAAGAGACCCAGTACTTC. Protein product: CASSLSWADQETQYF.

This clonotype is labeled medium-sized. The V and J genes are TRBV7-6 and TRBJ2-5; 7 nucleotides agree with TRBD2. The CDR3 extends over 14 amino acids. The V gene's germline CDR1 is SGHVS and CDR2 FNYEAQ. V lost 5 bases and J lost 10; bases outside the gene matches: 13. The CDR3, as DNA: TGTGCCAGCAGCCCCAGCGGGCCGGGGGGTGGCCAGTACTTC. Amino acids: CASSPSGPGGGQYF.

This rearrangement joins TRBV12-3 or TRBV12-4 to TRBJ2-3, with 12 bases identical to TRBD2. Losses at the gene ends were 6 bases for V and 0 bases for J; bases not matched to a gene: 4. The length of the CDR3 is 16 residues. The DNA for the CDR3 is TGTGCCAGCAGCGGCACTAGCGGGGGGAGCACAGATACGCAGTATTTT. As protein: CASSGTSGGSTDTQYF.

In the case of this clonotype: Given a much more abundant clone one base away, this may be a read error. The CDR3 loop reads CASSFSPEGGTETQYF. CDR3 DNA: TGTGCCAGCAGTTTCTCGCCAGAGGGGGGCACAGAGACGCAGTATTTT. The V gene is TRBV6-5, the J gene TRBJ2-3, with D perhaps TRBD1 or TRBD2 (6 bases each). The CDR3 extends over 16 amino acids. CDR1 is MNHEY, CDR2 SVGAGI, per germline.